The present entry profiles one T cell receptor beta chain with its context. V lost 5 bases to trimming and J lost 4 bases, with 6 bases between them. Germline lookup yields CDR1 MDHEN and CDR2 SYDVKM. The CDR3 spans 12 residues. This specimen belongs to a study of control samples from healthy donors and cancer patients. The method was immunoSEQ multiplex PCR; TCRdb's version includes in-frame clones alone and lacks a portion of them. This sample has tens of thousands of clones, with approximately 90% found just once. The rearrangement links TRBV28 to TRBJ2-1; D gene unclear. The sequence derives from a woman aged 40 to 50 with head and neck cancer. Sequenced sample: PBMCs. The CDR3 bases are TGTGCCAGCAGTCTCGGATACAATGAGCAGTTCTTC. Its protein product is CASSLGYNEQFF.